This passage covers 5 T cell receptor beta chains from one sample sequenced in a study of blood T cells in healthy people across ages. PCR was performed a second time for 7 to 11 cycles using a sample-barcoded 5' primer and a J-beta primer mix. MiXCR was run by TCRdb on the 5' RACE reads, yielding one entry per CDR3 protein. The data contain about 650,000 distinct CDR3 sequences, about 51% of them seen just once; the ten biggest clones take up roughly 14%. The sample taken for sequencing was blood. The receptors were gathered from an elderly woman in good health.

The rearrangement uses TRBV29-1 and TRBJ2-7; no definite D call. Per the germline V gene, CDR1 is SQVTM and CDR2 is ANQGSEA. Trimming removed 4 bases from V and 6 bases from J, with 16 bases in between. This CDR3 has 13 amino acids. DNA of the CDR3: TGCAGCGTTGCACCTTTCCCATACCGCGAGCAGTACTTC. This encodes CSVAPFPYREQYF.

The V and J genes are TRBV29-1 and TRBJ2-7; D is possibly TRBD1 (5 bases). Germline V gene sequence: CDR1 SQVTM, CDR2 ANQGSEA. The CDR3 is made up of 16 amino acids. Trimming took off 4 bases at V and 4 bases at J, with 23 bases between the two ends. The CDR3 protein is CSVVRSATANTYEQYF. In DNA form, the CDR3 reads TGCAGCGTTGTTCGGTCGGCGACAGCCAACACTTACGAGCAGTACTTC.

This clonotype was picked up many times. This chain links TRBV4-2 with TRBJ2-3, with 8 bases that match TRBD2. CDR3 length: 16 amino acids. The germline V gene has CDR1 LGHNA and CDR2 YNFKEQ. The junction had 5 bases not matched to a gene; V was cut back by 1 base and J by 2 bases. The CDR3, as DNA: TGTGCCAGCAGCCAAGTACTAGCGGAATACACAGATACGCAGTATTTT. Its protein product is CASSQVLAEYTDTQYF.

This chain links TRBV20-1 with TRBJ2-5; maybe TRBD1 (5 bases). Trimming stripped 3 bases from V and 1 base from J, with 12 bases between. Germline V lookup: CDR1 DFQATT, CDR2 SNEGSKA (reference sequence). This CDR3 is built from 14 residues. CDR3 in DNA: TGCAGTGCTAGGTTCTACAGGTCCCAAGAGACCCAGTACTTC. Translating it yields CSARFYRSQETQYF.

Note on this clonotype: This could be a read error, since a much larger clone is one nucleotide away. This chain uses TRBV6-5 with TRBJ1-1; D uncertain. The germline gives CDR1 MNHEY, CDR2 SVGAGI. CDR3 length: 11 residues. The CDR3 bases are TGTGCCGGCAGTTCTTTAACTGAAGCTTTCTTT. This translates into CAGSSLTEAFF.